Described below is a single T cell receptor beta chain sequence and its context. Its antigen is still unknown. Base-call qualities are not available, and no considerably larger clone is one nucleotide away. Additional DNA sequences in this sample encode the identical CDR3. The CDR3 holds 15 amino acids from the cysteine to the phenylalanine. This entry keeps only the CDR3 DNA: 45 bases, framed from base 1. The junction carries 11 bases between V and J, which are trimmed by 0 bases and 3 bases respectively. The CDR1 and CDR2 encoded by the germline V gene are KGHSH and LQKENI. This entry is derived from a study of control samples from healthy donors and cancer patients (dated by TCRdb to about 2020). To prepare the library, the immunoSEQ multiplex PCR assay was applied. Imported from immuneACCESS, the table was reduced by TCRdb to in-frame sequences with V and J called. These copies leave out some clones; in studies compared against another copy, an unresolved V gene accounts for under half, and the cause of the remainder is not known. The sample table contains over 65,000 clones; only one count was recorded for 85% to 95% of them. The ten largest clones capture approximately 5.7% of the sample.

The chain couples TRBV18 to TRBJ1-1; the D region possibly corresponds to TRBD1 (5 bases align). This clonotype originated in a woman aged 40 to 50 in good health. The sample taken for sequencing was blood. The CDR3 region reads CASSPPDRFDTEAFF. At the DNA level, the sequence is TGTGCCAGCTCACCACCTGACAGATTCGACACTGAAGCTTTCTTT.